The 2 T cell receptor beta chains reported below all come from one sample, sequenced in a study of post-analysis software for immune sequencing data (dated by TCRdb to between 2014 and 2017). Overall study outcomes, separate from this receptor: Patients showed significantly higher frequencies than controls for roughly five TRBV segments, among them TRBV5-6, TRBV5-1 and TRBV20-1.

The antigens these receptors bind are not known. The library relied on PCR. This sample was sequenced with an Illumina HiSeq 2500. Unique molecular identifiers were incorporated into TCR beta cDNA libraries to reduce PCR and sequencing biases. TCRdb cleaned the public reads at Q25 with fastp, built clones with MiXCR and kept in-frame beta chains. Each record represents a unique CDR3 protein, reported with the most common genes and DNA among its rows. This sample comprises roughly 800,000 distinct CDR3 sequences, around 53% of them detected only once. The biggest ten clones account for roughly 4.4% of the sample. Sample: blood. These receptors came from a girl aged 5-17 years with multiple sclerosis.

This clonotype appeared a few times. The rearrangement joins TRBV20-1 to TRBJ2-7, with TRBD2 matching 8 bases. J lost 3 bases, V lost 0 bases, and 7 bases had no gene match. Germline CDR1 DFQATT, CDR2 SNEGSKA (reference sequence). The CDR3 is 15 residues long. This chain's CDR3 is CSARDLTGTSYEQYF. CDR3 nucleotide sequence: TGCAGTGCTAGAGACCTGACCGGGACTAGCTACGAGCAGTACTTC.

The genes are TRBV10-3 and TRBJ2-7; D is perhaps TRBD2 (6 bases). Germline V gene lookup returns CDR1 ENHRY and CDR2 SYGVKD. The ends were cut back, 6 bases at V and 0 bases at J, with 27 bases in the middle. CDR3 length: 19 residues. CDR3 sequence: CAIRGSVTGVGRGSYEQYF. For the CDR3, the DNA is TGTGCCATCAGAGGCTCCGTGACGGGAGTAGGAAGGGGCTCCTACGAGCAGTACTTC.